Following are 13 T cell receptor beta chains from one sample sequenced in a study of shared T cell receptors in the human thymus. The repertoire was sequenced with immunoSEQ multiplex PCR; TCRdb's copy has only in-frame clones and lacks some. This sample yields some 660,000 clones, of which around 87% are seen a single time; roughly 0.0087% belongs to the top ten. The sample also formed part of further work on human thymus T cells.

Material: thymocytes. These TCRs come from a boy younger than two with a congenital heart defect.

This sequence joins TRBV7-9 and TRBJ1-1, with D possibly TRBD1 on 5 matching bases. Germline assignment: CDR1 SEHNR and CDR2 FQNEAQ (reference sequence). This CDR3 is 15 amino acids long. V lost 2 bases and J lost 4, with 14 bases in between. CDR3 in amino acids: CASSLLWRGGTEAFF. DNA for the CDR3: TGTGCCAGCAGCTTATTATGGAGGGGTGGCACTGAAGCTTTCTTT.

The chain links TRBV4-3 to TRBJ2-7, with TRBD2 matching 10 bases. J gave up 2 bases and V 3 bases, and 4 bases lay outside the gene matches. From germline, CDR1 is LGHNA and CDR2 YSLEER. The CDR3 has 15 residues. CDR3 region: CASSHRTSGPYEQYF. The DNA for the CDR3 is TGCGCCAGCAGCCACCGGACTAGCGGACCCTACGAGCAGTACTTC.

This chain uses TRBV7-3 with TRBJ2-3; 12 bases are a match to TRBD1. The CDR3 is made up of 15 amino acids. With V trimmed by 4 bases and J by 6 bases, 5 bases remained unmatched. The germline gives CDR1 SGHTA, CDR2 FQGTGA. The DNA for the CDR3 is TGTGCCAGCAGCTGGGACAGGGGGCGCCGGGATACGCAGTATTTT. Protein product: CASSWDRGRRDTQYF.

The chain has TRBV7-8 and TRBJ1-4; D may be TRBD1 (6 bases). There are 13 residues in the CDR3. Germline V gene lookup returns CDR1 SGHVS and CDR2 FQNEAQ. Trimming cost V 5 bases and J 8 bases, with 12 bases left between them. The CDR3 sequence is CASSTAGAEKLFF. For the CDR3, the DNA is TGTGCCAGCAGCACTGCGGGGGCGGAAAAACTGTTTTTT.

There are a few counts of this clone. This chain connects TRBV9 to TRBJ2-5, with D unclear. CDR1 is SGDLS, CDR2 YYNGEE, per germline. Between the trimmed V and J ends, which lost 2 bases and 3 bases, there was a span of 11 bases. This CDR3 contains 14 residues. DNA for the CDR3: TGTGCCAGCAGCGTCGGGTGGAAGAAAGAGACCCAGTACTTC. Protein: CASSVGWKKETQYF.

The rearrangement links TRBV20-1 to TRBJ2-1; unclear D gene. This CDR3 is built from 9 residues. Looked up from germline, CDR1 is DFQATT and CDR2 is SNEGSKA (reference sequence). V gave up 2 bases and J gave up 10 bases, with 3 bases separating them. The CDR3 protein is CSARLEQFF. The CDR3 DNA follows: TGCAGTGCTAGATTAGAGCAGTTCTTC.

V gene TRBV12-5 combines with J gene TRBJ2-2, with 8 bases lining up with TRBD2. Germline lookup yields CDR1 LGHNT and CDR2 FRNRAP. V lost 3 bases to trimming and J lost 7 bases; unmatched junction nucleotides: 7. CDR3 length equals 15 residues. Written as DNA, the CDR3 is TGTGCTAGTGGTTTTTTACGGGGGGGGAACGGGGAGCTGTTTTTT. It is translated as CASGFLRGGNGELFF.

Here the CDR3 reads CASSPGGAQTYGYTF. The DNA of the CDR3 is TGTGCCAGCAGTCCGGGGGGAGCCCAAACCTATGGCTACACCTTC. The chain is built from TRBV28 and TRBJ1-2; D may be TRBD1 (5 bases). Germline V gene sequence: CDR1 MDHEN, CDR2 SYDVKM. The V end lost 5 bases, the J end lost 4 bases, and 17 bases lay between the germline ends. CDR3 size: 15 residues.

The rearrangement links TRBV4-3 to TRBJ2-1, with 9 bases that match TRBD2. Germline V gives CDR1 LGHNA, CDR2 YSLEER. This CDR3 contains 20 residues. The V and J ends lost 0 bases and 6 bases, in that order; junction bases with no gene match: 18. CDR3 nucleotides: TGCGCCAGCAGCCAAGAGGGGTGCTGGCGGGAGGGCCTCGCGTGCAATGAGCAGTTCTTC. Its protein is CASSQEGCWREGLACNEQFF.

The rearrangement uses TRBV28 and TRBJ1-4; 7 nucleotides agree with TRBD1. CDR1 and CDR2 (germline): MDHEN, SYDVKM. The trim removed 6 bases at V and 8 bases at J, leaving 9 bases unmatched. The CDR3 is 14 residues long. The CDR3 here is CASSSYDREEKLFF. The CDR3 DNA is TGTGCCAGCAGCTCCTACGACAGGGAGGAAAAACTGTTTTTT.

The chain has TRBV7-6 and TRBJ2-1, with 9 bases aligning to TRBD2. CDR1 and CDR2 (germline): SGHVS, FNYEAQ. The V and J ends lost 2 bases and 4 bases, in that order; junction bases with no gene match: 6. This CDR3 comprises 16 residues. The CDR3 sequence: CASSLFAGGSYNEQFF. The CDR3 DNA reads TGTGCCAGCAGCTTATTCGCGGGGGGGTCTTACAATGAGCAGTTCTTC.

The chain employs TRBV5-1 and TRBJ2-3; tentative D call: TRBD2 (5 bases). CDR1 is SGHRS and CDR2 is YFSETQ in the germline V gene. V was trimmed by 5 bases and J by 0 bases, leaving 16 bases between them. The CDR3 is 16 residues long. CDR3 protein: CASSFEAETSTDTQYF. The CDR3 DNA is TGCGCCAGCAGTTTCGAAGCGGAAACTAGCACAGATACGCAGTATTTT. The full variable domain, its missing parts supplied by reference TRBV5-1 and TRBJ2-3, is KAGVTQTPRYLIKTRGQQVTLSCSPISGHRSVSWYQQTPGQGLQFLFEYFSETQRNKGNFPGRFSGRQFSNSRSEMNVSTLELGDSALYLCASSFEAETSTDTQYFGPGTRLTVL.

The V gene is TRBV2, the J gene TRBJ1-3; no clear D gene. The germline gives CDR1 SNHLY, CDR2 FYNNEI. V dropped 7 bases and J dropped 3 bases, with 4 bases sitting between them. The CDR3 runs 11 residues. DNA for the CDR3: TGTGCCAGCACCAGTGGAAACACCATATATTTT. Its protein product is CASTSGNTIYF. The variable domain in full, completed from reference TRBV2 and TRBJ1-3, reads EPEVTQTPSHQVTQMGQEVILRCVPISNHLYFYWYRQILGQKVEFLVSFYNNEISEKSEIFDDQFSVERPDGSNFTLKIRSTKLEDSAMYFCASTSGNTIYFGEGSWLTVV.